This TCR beta chain was sequenced in a study of cytomegalovirus exposure and HLA in healthy donors. Study context: Among around 180 million T cells, an earlier analysis found roughly 100 million unique TCR beta sequences.

On this clone: Antigen specificity is unknown.

Study results and limitations: A missense DCLRE1C variant was associated with V- and J-gene trimming of TCR beta chains in a later analysis, and an independent cohort replicated the association.

V lost 7 bases to trimming and J lost 0 bases, with 12 bases between them. The CDR3 has 14 residues. CDR1 MNHNY and CDR2 SVGAGI come from the germline V gene (reference sequence). Though probably carrying unrecorded immune exposures, donors were nominally healthy at sampling. PCR amplification relied on 60 Vbeta primers (plus 13 Jbeta primers). This table comes from immunoSEQ multiplex PCR, and its TCRdb copy is limited to in-frame clones, with some not included. The data show about 140,000 clones, around 75% seen once. This rearrangement joins TRBV6-6 to TRBJ1-1, with a tentative D call TRBD1 (6 bases). The sequence was collected from a man aged 35-49 years in good health and CMV-seronegative. Sequenced sample: PBMCs. CDR3 protein: CASTEGDMNTEAFF. CDR3 in DNA: TGTGCCAGCACCGAGGGGGACATGAACACTGAAGCTTTCTTT.